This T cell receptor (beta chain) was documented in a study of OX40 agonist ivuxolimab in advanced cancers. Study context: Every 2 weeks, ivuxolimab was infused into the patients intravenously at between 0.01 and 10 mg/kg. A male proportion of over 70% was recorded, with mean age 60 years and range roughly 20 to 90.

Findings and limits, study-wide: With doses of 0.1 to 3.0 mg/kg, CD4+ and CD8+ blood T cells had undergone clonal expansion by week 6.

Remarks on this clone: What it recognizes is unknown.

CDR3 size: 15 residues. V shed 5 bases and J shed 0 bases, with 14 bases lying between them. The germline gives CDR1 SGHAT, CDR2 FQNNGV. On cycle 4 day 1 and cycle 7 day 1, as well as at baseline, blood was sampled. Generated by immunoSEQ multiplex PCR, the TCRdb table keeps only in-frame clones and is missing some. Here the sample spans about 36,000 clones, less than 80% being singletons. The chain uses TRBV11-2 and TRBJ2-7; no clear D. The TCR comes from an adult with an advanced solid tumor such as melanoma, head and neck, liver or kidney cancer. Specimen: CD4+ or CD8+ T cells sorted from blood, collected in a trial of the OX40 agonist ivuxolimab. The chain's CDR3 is CASSLVTQSSYEQYF. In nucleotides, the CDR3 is TGTGCCAGCAGCCTAGTGACCCAGAGCTCCTACGAGCAGTACTTC.